The 17 T cell receptor beta chains below all came from one sample that was sequenced in a study of T cell clones after liver transplantation. Data came from immunoSEQ multiplex PCR; TCRdb stores just in-frame clones and leaves some out. The table records fewer than 110,000 clones, under 90% of them present only once. This sample comprised CD4+ T cells from blood, obtained 47 months after liver transplant. The receptors stem from a human patient who received a liver transplant. Some T cells may be transferred from the graft donor.

The CDR3 DNA is TGTGCCAGCTCACCAGGTAGCGGGAGAACCGATGAGCAGTTCTTC. As protein: CASSPGSGRTDEQFF. This chain links TRBV18 with TRBJ2-1; 9 positions agree with TRBD2. The CDR3 length is 15 residues. Trimming took 2 bases from V and 8 from J; bases not matched to a gene: 7. The germline V gene has CDR1 KGHSH and CDR2 LQKENI.

This chain links TRBV19 with TRBJ2-7; 7 bases match TRBD1. Trimming removed 4 bases from V and 1 base from J; junction bases left unmatched: 4. The CDR3 runs to 14 residues. CDR1 is LNHDA and CDR2 is SQIVND in the germline V gene (reference sequence). The CDR3 region is CASSKKTGSYEQYF. The CDR3 DNA reads TGTGCCAGTAGTAAAAAGACAGGGTCCTACGAGCAGTACTTC.

V usage is TRBV28 and J usage is TRBJ1-6; D is perhaps TRBD1 (5 bases). Germline loops: CDR1 MDHEN, CDR2 SYDVKM. Trimming took 8 bases from V and 0 from J, leaving 20 bases between them. There are 18 residues in the CDR3. CDR3 coding DNA: TGTGCCAGCGCTGTTCCACCAGGGACGAGCTCCTATAATTCACCCCTCCACTTT. Translating it yields CASAVPPGTSSYNSPLHF.

This clone appeared once. V and J are TRBV7-5 and TRBJ2-2. TRBV7-5 is a recognized pseudogene. The CDR3 contains 14 residues. The CDR3 nucleotides read TGTGTCAGAAGTGGAACATGGAACACCGGGGAGCTGTTTTTT. This translates into CVRSGTWNTGELFF.

This sequence joins TRBV14 and TRBJ2-5; 7 bases are a match to TRBD1. The CDR3 loop spans 17 amino acids. V shed 1 base, J shed 5 bases, and the junction held 13 bases outside the gene matches. The germline V gene has CDR1 SGHDN and CDR2 FVKESK. CDR3 in amino acids: CASSQAHQTGHLETQYF. CDR3 DNA sequence: TGTGCCAGCAGCCAAGCCCACCAGACAGGGCATTTGGAGACCCAGTACTTC.

The V gene is TRBV11-2, the J gene TRBJ1-1, with D unclear. The germline V and J ends were trimmed by 8 bases and 1 base, with 14 bases remaining between them. CDR3 length: 14 residues. Germline CDR1 SGHAT, CDR2 FQNNGV. CDR3 sequence reads: CASRTPGRNTEAFF. The CDR3 DNA reads TGTGCCAGCCGGACCCCCGGGCGGAACACTGAAGCTTTCTTT.

Only a few counts were recorded for this clone. V usage is TRBV7-9 and J usage is TRBJ2-3; D gene uncertain. V dropped 4 bases and J dropped 2 bases, with 4 bases sitting between them. CDR1 and CDR2 from the germline V gene are SEHNR and FQNEAQ (reference sequence). The CDR3 loop spans 12 amino acids. The CDR3 reads CASSSITDTQYF. The CDR3, as DNA: TGTGCCAGCAGCTCAATCACAGATACGCAGTATTTT.

The chain combines TRBV11-2 with TRBJ2-3, with 7 nucleotides matching TRBD2. The CDR3 has 15 amino acids. CDR1 SGHAT and CDR2 FQNNGV come from the germline V gene. V was clipped by 3 bases and J by 0 bases; unmatched bases: 3. The CDR3 is CASSLRGKSTDTQYF. The CDR3 DNA follows: TGTGCCAGCAGCTTGCGGGGGAAAAGCACAGATACGCAGTATTTT.

V and J are TRBV4-1 and TRBJ1-3; maybe TRBD1 (6 bases). The CDR3 spans 16 residues. CDR1 and CDR2 (germline): MGHRA, YSYEKL. With 4 bases removed from V and 0 bases from J, the gap between germline ends came to 13 bases. As DNA, the CDR3 is TGCGCCAGCAGCCCCGGACAGACCGTCTCTGGAAACACCATATATTTT. Translating it yields CASSPGQTVSGNTIYF.

The chain links TRBV9 to TRBJ2-1, with TRBD1 matching 8 bases. This CDR3 is 13 amino acids long. The V gene's germline CDR1 is SGDLS and CDR2 YYNGEE. V lost 3 bases, J lost 6 bases, and 2 bases stayed unmatched. The CDR3 DNA is TGTGCCAGCAGCGCCGACAGGGGCAATGAGCAGTTCTTC. This gives the protein CASSADRGNEQFF.

This clone came up once. This sequence joins TRBV18 and TRBJ2-5, with 8 bases lining up with TRBD1. From germline, CDR1 is KGHSH and CDR2 LQKENI. The CDR3 spans 17 residues. Trimming removed 0 bases from V and 4 bases from J; junction bases left unmatched: 10. This chain's CDR3 is CASSPPDAAGGRETQYF. CDR3 DNA: TGTGCCAGCTCACCACCGGATGCGGCAGGGGGCCGAGAGACCCAGTACTTC.

The sample holds one count of this clone. The chain recombines TRBV18 with TRBJ2-7, with 7 bases lining up with TRBD2. This CDR3 region has 14 residues. Germline V lookup: CDR1 KGHSH, CDR2 LQKENI. V lost 3 bases, J lost 6 bases, and 8 bases stayed unmatched. CDR3 sequence: CASSPIGGRGEQYF. CDR3 sequence (DNA): TGTGCCAGCTCACCGATCGGGGGGAGAGGCGAGCAGTACTTC.

This clone was seen only once. The chain combines TRBV2 with TRBJ1-5, with TRBD1 matching over 7 bases. This CDR3 has 15 residues. With V trimmed by 2 bases and J by 3 bases, 4 bases remained unmatched. CDR1 is SNHLY and CDR2 is FYNNEI in the germline V gene. CDR3 loop: CASSERGTVNQPQHF. The CDR3 nucleotides are TGTGCCAGCAGTGAAAGAGGGACAGTCAATCAGCCCCAGCATTTT.

The CDR3 loop is CASSLDRDQPQHF. The CDR3 bases are TGTGCCAGCAGCTTGGACAGAGATCAGCCCCAGCATTTT. The chain has TRBV5-8 and TRBJ1-5, with D unclear. The CDR3 is made up of 13 amino acids. V lost 0 bases and J 5 bases, leaving 6 bases between the germline ends. Germline V gene data show CDR1 as SGHTS and CDR2 as YDEGEE.

The chain uses TRBV19 and TRBJ1-4, with 7 bases lining up with TRBD1. The junction had 5 bases not matched to a gene; V was cut back by 4 bases and J by 3 bases. The CDR3 has 15 residues. Germline V gene data show CDR1 as LNHDA and CDR2 as SQIVND (reference sequence). The CDR3 coding sequence is TGTGCCAGTAGTAGCCGGGACAGCCCTAATGAAAAACTGTTTTTT. Residues: CASSSRDSPNEKLFF.

V usage is TRBV7-3 and J usage is TRBJ2-2; tentative D call: TRBD2 (5 bases). Germline lookup yields CDR1 SGHTA and CDR2 FQGTGA. CDR3 length: 14 amino acids. V lost 1 base to trimming and J lost 7 bases, with 10 bases between them. The CDR3 DNA follows: TGTGCCAGCAGCTTAATCCCGGCGGGCGGGGAGCTGTTTTTT. Its protein product is CASSLIPAGGELFF.

CDR3 bases: TGCGCCAGCAGCTCTAGGGGAGATGGGAACACCGGGGAGCTGTTTTTT. Translation gives CASSSRGDGNTGELFF. The chain carries TRBV5-1 and TRBJ2-2; perhaps D is TRBD1 or TRBD2 (5 bases each). The CDR3 totals 16 residues. V lost 3 bases to trimming and J lost 1 base, with 13 bases between them. Germline V gene sequence: CDR1 SGHRS, CDR2 YFSETQ. The full variable domain, in which reference TRBV5-1 and TRBJ2-2 provide the parts outside the CDR3, is KAGVTQTPRYLIKTRGQQVTLSCSPISGHRSVSWYQQTPGQGLQFLFEYFSETQRNKGNFPGRFSGRQFSNSRSEMNVSTLELGDSALYLCASSSRGDGNTGELFFGEGSRLTVL.